This TCR beta chain was documented in a study of blood T cells in healthy people across ages. Study background: Per two T cells, template switching captured roughly one barcoded beta molecule.

With respect to this clonotype: Its target is not known. The junction and the germline gene differ at one end; a read error may be behind it.

Study-wide findings and caveats: Without sorted subsets, naive and antigen-experienced compartments could not be conclusively compared.

A second roughly 7 to 11 cycle PCR used barcoded and J-beta primers. Each single sample gave us at least 2.5 million CDR3-containing paired-end reads. TCRdb fed the 5' RACE reads into MiXCR, producing one record per CDR3 protein. The sample comprises 1.4 million or so distinct CDR3 sequences, approximately 43% of which are singletons, and about 4.1% rests with the top ten. Per sample, no less than 5 micrograms of total RNA were extracted. CDR1 is SGHTS, CDR2 YDEGEE, per germline. There are 13 residues in the CDR3. The rearrangement links TRBV5-8 to TRBJ2-7, with D unresolved. The sequenced sample was blood. The TCR comes from a woman aged 18-29 years in good health. This chain's CDR3 is CASSLASRREQYF. In DNA form, the CDR3 reads TGTGCCAGCAGTTTGGCGTCCCGCAGGGAGCAGTACTTC.